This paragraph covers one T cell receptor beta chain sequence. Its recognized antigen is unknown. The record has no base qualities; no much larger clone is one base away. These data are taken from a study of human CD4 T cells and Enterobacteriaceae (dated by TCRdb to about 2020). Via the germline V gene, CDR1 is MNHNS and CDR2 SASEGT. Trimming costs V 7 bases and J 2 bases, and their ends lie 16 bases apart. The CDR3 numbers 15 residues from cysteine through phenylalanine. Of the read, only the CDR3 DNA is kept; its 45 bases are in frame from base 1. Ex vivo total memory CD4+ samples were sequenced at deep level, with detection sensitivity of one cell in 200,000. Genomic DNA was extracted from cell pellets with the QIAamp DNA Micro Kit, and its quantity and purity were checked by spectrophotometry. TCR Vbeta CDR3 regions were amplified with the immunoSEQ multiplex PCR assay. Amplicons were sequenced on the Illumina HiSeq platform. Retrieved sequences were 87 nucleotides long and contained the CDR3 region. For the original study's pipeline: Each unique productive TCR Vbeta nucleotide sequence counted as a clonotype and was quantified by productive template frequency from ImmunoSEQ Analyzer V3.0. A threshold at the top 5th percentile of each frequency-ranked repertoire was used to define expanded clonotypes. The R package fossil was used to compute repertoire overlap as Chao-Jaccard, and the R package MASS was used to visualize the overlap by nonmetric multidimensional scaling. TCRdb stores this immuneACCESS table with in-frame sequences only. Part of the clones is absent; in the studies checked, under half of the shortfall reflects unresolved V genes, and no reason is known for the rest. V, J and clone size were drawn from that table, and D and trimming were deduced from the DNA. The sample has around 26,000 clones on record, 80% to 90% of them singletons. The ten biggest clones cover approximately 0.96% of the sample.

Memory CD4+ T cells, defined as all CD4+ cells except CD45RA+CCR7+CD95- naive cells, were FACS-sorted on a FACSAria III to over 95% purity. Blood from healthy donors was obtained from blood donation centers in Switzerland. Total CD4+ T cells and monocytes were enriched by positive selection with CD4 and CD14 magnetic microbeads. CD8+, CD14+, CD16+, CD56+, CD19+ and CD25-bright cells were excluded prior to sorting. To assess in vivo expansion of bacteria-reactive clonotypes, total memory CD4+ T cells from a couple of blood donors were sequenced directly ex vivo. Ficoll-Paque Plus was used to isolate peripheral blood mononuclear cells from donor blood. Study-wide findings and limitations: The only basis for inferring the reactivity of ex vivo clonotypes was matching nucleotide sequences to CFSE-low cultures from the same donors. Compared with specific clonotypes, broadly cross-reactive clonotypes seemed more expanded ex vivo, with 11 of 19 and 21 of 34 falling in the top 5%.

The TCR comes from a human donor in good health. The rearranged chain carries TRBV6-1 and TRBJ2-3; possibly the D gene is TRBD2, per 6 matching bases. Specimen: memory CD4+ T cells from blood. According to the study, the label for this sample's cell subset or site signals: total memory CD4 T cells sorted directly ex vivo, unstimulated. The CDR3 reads CASKTGGGDTDTQYF. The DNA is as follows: TGTGCCAGCAAAACAGGTGGAGGGGACACAGATACGCAGTATTTT.